This T cell receptor beta chain was documented in a study of blood T cell repertoires in COVID-19. Method: immunoSEQ multiplex PCR; TCRdb's copy keeps in-frame clones and lacks some. Of roughly 200,000 clones detected, roughly 80% appear once; the ten largest clones hold approximately 4.7%. CDR1 and CDR2 from the germline V gene are SGHRS and YFSETQ. J was trimmed by 5 bases and V by 0 bases; bases with no gene match: 3. There are 16 residues in the CDR3. The sequence was obtained from a man aged 45-60 years with active or convalescent COVID-19. Sequencing used peripheral blood. This chain uses TRBV5-1 with TRBJ2-3, with 13 bases lining up with TRBD2. CDR3: CASSLGTSGGIDTQYF. CDR3 coding DNA: TGCGCCAGCAGCTTGGGGACTAGCGGGGGTATAGATACGCAGTATTTT.